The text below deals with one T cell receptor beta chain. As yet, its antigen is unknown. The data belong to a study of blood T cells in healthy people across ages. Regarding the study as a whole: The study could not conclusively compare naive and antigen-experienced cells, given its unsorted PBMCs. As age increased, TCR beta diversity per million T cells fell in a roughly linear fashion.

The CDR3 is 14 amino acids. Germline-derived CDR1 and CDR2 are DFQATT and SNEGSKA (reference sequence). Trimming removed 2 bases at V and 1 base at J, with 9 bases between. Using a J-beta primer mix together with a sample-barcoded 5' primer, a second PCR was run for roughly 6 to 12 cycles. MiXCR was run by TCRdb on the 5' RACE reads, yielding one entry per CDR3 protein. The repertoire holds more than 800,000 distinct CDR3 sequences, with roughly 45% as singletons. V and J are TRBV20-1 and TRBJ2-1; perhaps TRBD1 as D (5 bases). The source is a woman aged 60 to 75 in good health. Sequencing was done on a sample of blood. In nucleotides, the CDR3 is TGCAGTGCTAGAACTCAGGGTTCCTACAATGAGCAGTTCTTC. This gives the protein CSARTQGSYNEQFF.